This entry lists 9 T cell receptor beta chains sequenced from one sample in a study of T cells in pancreatic ductal adenocarcinoma. Method: immunoSEQ multiplex PCR; TCRdb's copy keeps in-frame clones and lacks some. Of about 100,000 clones listed, about 95% are singletons. Selected pancreatic ductal adenocarcinoma patients had undergone surgery without neoadjuvant therapy. The sequenced sample consisted of PBMCs. Receptor source: a human donor with pancreatic ductal adenocarcinoma.

The V call is TRBV18, the J call TRBJ2-1; TRBD2 is a possible D gene (5 bases). The CDR3 spans 14 residues. V was trimmed by 3 bases and J by 8 bases, leaving 14 bases between them. Germline lookup yields CDR1 KGHSH and CDR2 LQKENI. CDR3 loop: CASSPLGVGDEQFF. CDR3 nucleotides: TGTGCCAGCTCACCCTTGGGAGTTGGAGATGAGCAGTTCTTC. The full variable domain, in which reference TRBV18 and TRBJ2-1 provide the parts outside the CDR3, is NAGVMQNPRHLVRRRGQEARLRCSPMKGHSHVYWYRQLPEEGLKFMVYLQKENIIDESGMPKERFSAEFPKEGPSILRIQQVVRGDSAAYFCASSPLGVGDEQFFGPGTRLTVL.

The rearrangement uses TRBV20-1 and TRBJ2-7, with D maybe TRBD1 (5 bases). With 4 bases removed from V and 3 bases from J, the gap between germline ends came to 7 bases. The CDR3 sequence is 11 residues long. Germline V gene lookup returns CDR1 DFQATT and CDR2 SNEGSKA (reference sequence). In nucleotides, the CDR3 is TGCAGTGCTACTAGGGGCTACGAGCAGTACTTC. Translated, it gives CSATRGYEQYF.

V usage is TRBV2 and J usage is TRBJ1-5, with D perhaps TRBD1 (6 bases). The germline CDR1 and CDR2 sequences are SNHLY and FYNNEI. The CDR3 loop spans 13 amino acids. V lost 6 bases and J lost 8, with 14 bases in between. CDR3 loop: CASRRRGKEPQHF. In nucleotides, the CDR3 is TGTGCCAGCAGGAGAAGGGGGAAGGAGCCCCAGCATTTT. The full variable domain, completed using reference TRBV2 and TRBJ1-5, is EPEVTQTPSHQVTQMGQEVILRCVPISNHLYFYWYRQILGQKVEFLVSFYNNEISEKSEIFDDQFSVERPDGSNFTLKIRSTKLEDSAMYFCASRRRGKEPQHFGDGTRLSIL.

The V gene is TRBV5-1, the J gene TRBJ1-2, with D tentatively TRBD1 (5 bases). The ends were cut back, 0 bases at V and 2 bases at J, with 8 bases in the middle. The CDR3 sequence is 14 residues long. Germline V gene data show CDR1 as SGHRS and CDR2 as YFSETQ. The CDR3 reads CASSLDRWNYGYTF. CDR3 nucleotides: TGCGCCAGCAGCTTGGACAGGTGGAACTATGGCTACACCTTC.

The CDR3 nucleotides read TGTGCCAGCAGCAGTTCCGGGACTAGCGGCACAGATACGCAGTATTTT. Its translation is CASSSSGTSGTDTQYF. The chain has TRBV5-8 and TRBJ2-3; 10 bases line up with TRBD2. Germline loops: CDR1 SGHTS, CDR2 YDEGEE. The J segment lost 1 base and the V segment lost 4 bases, leaving 6 bases of the junction unmatched. The CDR3 sequence is 16 residues long.

This chain joins TRBV16 and TRBJ2-7, with 8 bases lining up with TRBD1. Germline-derived CDR1 and CDR2 are KGHSY and FQNENV. The length of the CDR3 is 16 residues. V shed 2 bases, J shed 2 bases, and the junction held 8 bases outside the gene matches. The CDR3, as DNA: TGTGCCAGCAGCCAAGTAGGAGACAGGGGTACCTACGAGCAGTACTTC. Its protein is CASSQVGDRGTYEQYF.

The J gene is TRBJ2-5, the V gene TRBV10-3; 10 nucleotides match TRBD2. Trimming removed 10 bases from V and 7 bases from J; junction bases left unmatched: 18. The CDR3 has 16 residues. CDR1 is ENHRY, CDR2 SYGVKD, per germline. As DNA, the CDR3 is TGTGCCACCTCGGGGAGCGTTCCTAGCGGGGGCGGGACCCAGTACTTC. It specifies CATSGSVPSGGGTQYF.

The chain has TRBV29-1 and TRBJ2-3; D gene ambiguous. Trimming cost V 7 bases and J 6 bases, with 14 bases left between them. Germline V gives CDR1 SQVTM, CDR2 ANQGSEA. This CDR3 comprises 12 residues. In DNA, the CDR3 is TGCAGCGAGTCGGAAGACTCGGATACGCAGTATTTT. This codes for CSESEDSDTQYF.

The rearrangement links TRBV4-2 to TRBJ1-3, with D tentatively TRBD1 (6 bases). This CDR3 is built from 16 residues. Germline CDR1 LGHNA, CDR2 YNFKEQ. Trimming took 7 bases from V and 2 from J, leaving 18 bases between them. CDR3 region: CASNSLTGFAGNTIYF. CDR3 bases: TGTGCCAGCAACTCTCTTACAGGGTTCGCTGGAAACACCATATATTTT.